Listed below are T cell receptor beta chains from one sample, sequenced in a study of identical twins. One entry per CDR3 protein, called by TCRdb with MiXCR from the 5' RACE reads. This table holds roughly 1.6 million distinct CDR3 sequences, less than 40% found once. Source material: cord blood. The receptor set was obtained from a newborn girl in good health. CDR3s include the opening cysteine and the closing phenylalanine or tryptophan. D genes are given only for firm matches. The size entry is marked missing in some rows and otherwise reads once, few, many or a size class.

J: TRBJ2-1; V: TRBV20-1; D: TRBD2; size: .; CDR3: CSAPKRLADSYNEQFF; DNA: TGCAGTGCGCCCAAACGACTAGCGGATTCCTACAATGAGCAGTTCTTC
J: TRBJ2-2; V: TRBV27; D: .; size: .; CDR3: CASSFGPGLTGELFF; DNA: TGTGCCAGCAGTTTCGGGCCGGGTCTCACCGGGGAGCTGTTTTTT
J: TRBJ1-2; V: TRBV9; D: TRBD1; size: many; CDR3: CASSGQGDGYTF; DNA: TGTGCCAGCAGCGGACAGGGGGATGGCTACACCTTC
J: TRBJ1-2; V: TRBV29-1; D: .; size: .; CDR3: CSVVRESNYGCTF; DNA: .
J: TRBJ2-1; V: TRBV11-2; D: .; size: .; CDR3: CTSSSLPNEQFF; DNA: TGTACCAGCAGCTCCCTCCCCAATGAGCAGTTCTTC
J: TRBJ2-5; V: TRBV7-2; D: .; size: .; CDR3: CASSPSGSNQETQYF; DNA: TGTGCCAGCAGCCCGTCGGGGTCGAACCAAGAGACCCAGTACTTC
J: TRBJ1-1; V: TRBV6-5; D: TRBD1; size: .; CDR3: CASSHRQGWVTEAFF; DNA: TGTGCCAGCAGCCATCGACAGGGGTGGGTCACTGAAGCTTTCTTT
J: TRBJ2-3; V: TRBV10-3; D: TRBD1; size: .; CDR3: CAISARDRGKDTQYF; DNA: TGTGCCATCAGCGCACGGGACAGGGGGAAAGATACGCAGTATTTT
J: TRBJ2-1; V: TRBV20-1; D: .; size: .; CDR3: CSARKGGGVSNEQFF; DNA: TGCAGTGCTAGGAAGGGGGGAGGGGTTTCCAATGAGCAGTTCTTC
J: TRBJ2-4; V: TRBV5-1; D: .; size: many; CDR3: CASSLDIAKNIQYF; DNA: TGCGCCAGCAGCTTGGACATAGCCAAAAACATTCAGTACTTC
J: TRBJ2-7; V: TRBV4-2; D: TRBD2; size: few; CDR3: CASSQEDTSGTYEQYF; DNA: TGTGCCAGCAGCCAAGAAGACACTAGCGGAACCTACGAGCAGTACTTC
J: TRBJ2-7; V: TRBV5-1; D: .; size: .; CDR3: CASSLGVPGYRYEQYF; DNA: TGCGCCAGCAGCTTGGGTGTCCCCGGTTACCGCTACGAGCAGTACTTC
J: TRBJ2-3; V: TRBV20-1; D: .; size: .; CDR3: CSARGTKNTDTQYF; DNA: TGCAGTGCTAGAGGGACAAAAAACACAGATACGCAGTATTTT
J: TRBJ1-1; V: TRBV20-1; D: .; size: .; CDR3: CSAIRNTEAFF; DNA: TGCAGTGCTATTAGGAACACTGAAGCTTTCTTT
J: TRBJ2-7; V: TRBV20-1; D: .; size: few; CDR3: CSPRSSSYEQYF; DNA: TGCAGTCCTAGGTCCAGCTCCTACGAGCAGTACTTC
J: TRBJ2-5; V: TRBV20-1; D: .; size: .; CDR3: CSARDYRGSHQETQYF; DNA: TGCAGTGCTAGAGATTACCGGGGGAGTCATCAAGAGACCCAGTACTTC
J: TRBJ2-1; V: TRBV12-3/TRBV12-4; D: TRBD2; size: .; CDR3: CASSFPGLAGGPTYNEQFF; DNA: TGTGCCAGCAGTTTCCCGGGACTAGCGGGAGGCCCCACCTACAATGAGCAGTTCTTC
J: TRBJ2-1; V: TRBV28; D: .; size: few; CDR3: CASSSYGLHRAPRRHTHNEQFF; DNA: TGTGCCAGCAGTTCTTATGGGTTACACAGGGCCCCGCGCCGACACACACACAATGAGCAGTTCTTC
J: TRBJ2-4; V: TRBV12-3/TRBV12-4; D: .; size: few; CDR3: CASSSDHIQYF; DNA: TGTGCCAGCAGTTCGGACCACATTCAGTACTTC
J: TRBJ2-7; V: TRBV20-1; D: TRBD2; size: .; CDR3: CSANSGTHNEQYF; DNA: TGCAGTGCTAATAGCGGGACCCACAATGAGCAGTACTTC
J: TRBJ1-2; V: TRBV10-3; D: TRBD1; size: few; CDR3: CAISAQGDGYTF; DNA: TGTGCCATCAGTGCACAGGGGGACGGCTACACCTTC
J: TRBJ1-4; V: TRBV12-3/TRBV12-4; D: .; size: few; CDR3: CASKSRRPEKLFF; DNA: TGTGCCAGCAAGTCCAGGCGGCCTGAAAAACTGTTTTTT
J: TRBJ1-2; V: TRBV6-5; D: .; size: few; CDR3: CASSYSYRRYGYTF; DNA: TGTGCCAGCAGTTACTCGTACAGACGCTATGGCTACACCTTC
J: TRBJ1-2; V: TRBV5-1; D: .; size: many; CDR3: CASSWDIFNYGYTF; DNA: TGCGCCAGCAGCTGGGACATCTTCAACTATGGCTACACCTTC
J: TRBJ1-5; V: TRBV28; D: TRBD1; size: few; CDR3: CASSFLGIRRRGNQPQHF; DNA: TGTGCCAGCAGTTTCTTAGGGATTCGTCGCAGGGGGAATCAGCCCCAGCATTTT
J: TRBJ2-5; V: TRBV28; D: .; size: few; CDR3: CASSLSQGSRLWETQYF; DNA: TGTGCCAGCAGTTTAAGTCAGGGGTCGCGCTTATGGGAGACCCAGTACTTC
J: TRBJ2-7; V: TRBV4-1; D: .; size: .; CDR3: CASSQAPDYEQYF; DNA: TGCGCCAGCAGCCAAGCTCCCGACTACGAGCAGTACTTC
J: TRBJ1-1; V: TRBV2; D: .; size: .; CDR3: CASRSLEAFF; DNA: TGTGCCAGCAGATCGCTTGAAGCTTTCTTT
J: TRBJ2-7; V: TRBV28; D: .; size: .; CDR3: CASSSVAYEQYF; DNA: TGTGCCAGCAGTTCTGTAGCCTACGAGCAGTACTTC
J: TRBJ2-3; V: TRBV13; D: TRBD2; size: .; CDR3: CASSLPRLAGGLSTDTQYF; DNA: TGTGCCAGCAGCTTACCCCGACTAGCGGGAGGTCTTAGCACAGATACGCAGTATTTT
J: TRBJ2-1; V: TRBV6-5; D: .; size: .; CDR3: CASSYDSGVMAYNEQFF; DNA: TGTGCCAGCAGTTACGATTCCGGGGTCATGGCCTACAATGAGCAGTTCTTC
J: TRBJ2-1; V: TRBV6-5; D: TRBD2; size: .; CDR3: CAGSFHGWLAGDTNNEQFF; DNA: TGTGCCGGCAGTTTCCATGGCTGGTTAGCGGGAGACACGAACAATGAGCAGTTCTTC
J: TRBJ2-7; V: TRBV28; D: .; size: many; CDR3: CASSLLGEGGYEQYF; DNA: TGTGCCAGCAGTTTACTAGGAGAGGGTGGCTACGAGCAGTACTTC
J: TRBJ2-1; V: TRBV24-1; D: TRBD1; size: .; CDR3: CATSWRGGDKQFF; DNA: TGTGCCACCAGTTGGAGAGGGGGCGATAAGCAGTTCTTC
J: TRBJ1-2; V: TRBV24-1; D: TRBD1; size: few; CDR3: CATSDIRDSYGYTF; DNA: TGTGCCACCAGTGACATCCGGGACAGCTATGGCTACACCTTC
J: TRBJ1-1; V: TRBV24-1; D: .; size: few; CDR3: CATSDSGQLNTEAFF; DNA: TGTGCCACCAGTGACTCTGGACAATTGAACACTGAAGCTTTCTTT
J: TRBJ2-5; V: TRBV21-1; D: .; size: .; CDR3: CASSKVGLEQYF; DNA: TGTGCCAGCAGCAAAGTGGGGCTTGAGCAGTACTTC
J: TRBJ2-7; V: TRBV10-3; D: .; size: few; CDR3: CATLQTGHGGSYEQYF; DNA: TGTGCCACCCTACAGACAGGTCACGGGGGCTCCTACGAGCAGTACTTC
J: TRBJ2-3; V: TRBV20-1; D: TRBD2; size: .; CDR3: CSATALRGGLGLFTDTQYF; DNA: TGCAGTGCTACGGCTCTTCGGGGGGGCTTGGGATTATTCACAGATACGCAGTATTTT
J: TRBJ2-5; V: TRBV5-1; D: .; size: few; CDR3: CASSNQPWETQYF; DNA: TGCGCCAGCAGCAATCAACCTTGGGAGACCCAGTACTTC
J: TRBJ2-7; V: TRBV6-6; D: TRBD2; size: .; CDR3: CASSSRTSGFEQYF; DNA: TGTGCCAGCAGTTCAAGGACTAGCGGCTTTGAGCAGTACTTC
J: TRBJ2-1; V: TRBV25-1; D: TRBD2; size: .; CDR3: CASSARLAGAHEQFF; DNA: TGTGCCAGCAGCGCCCGACTAGCGGGAGCCCATGAGCAGTTCTTC
J: TRBJ1-2; V: TRBV4-1; D: .; size: .; CDR3: CASSQPRDLDGYTF; DNA: TGCGCCAGCAGCCAACCCAGGGATCTCGATGGCTACACCTTC
J: TRBJ2-4; V: TRBV15; D: .; size: .; CDR3: CATSSGLNEQYF; DNA: TGCGCCACCAGCAGTGGGTTGAATGAGCAGTACTTC
J: TRBJ2-1; V: TRBV29-1; D: TRBD2; size: .; CDR3: CSVTLRGWREGYNEQFF; DNA: TGCAGCGTTACCCTCCGGGGATGGCGGGAGGGGTACAATGAGCAGTTCTTC
J: TRBJ2-7; V: TRBV2; D: TRBD2; size: few; CDR3: CASSESGRAKEQYF; DNA: TGTGCCAGCAGTGAGAGCGGGAGGGCGAAAGAGCAGTACTTC
J: TRBJ1-2; V: TRBV12-3/TRBV12-4; D: .; size: .; CDR3: CASSSLKAVLYGYTF; DNA: TGTGCCAGCAGCTCTCTTAAGGCCGTCCTCTATGGCTACACCTTC
J: TRBJ2-3; V: TRBV12-3/TRBV12-4; D: .; size: .; CDR3: CASSLSKGGHADTQYF; DNA: TGTGCCAGCAGTTTAAGTAAGGGGGGCCATGCAGATACGCAGTATTTT
J: TRBJ1-1; V: TRBV28; D: TRBD1; size: .; CDR3: CASTHGKTGKRNTEAFF; DNA: TGTGCCAGCACCCACGGAAAGACAGGGAAGAGGAACACTGAAGCTTTCTTT
J: TRBJ2-3; V: TRBV7-9; D: TRBD2; size: .; CDR3: CASSDTSEASTDTQYF; DNA: TGTGCCAGCAGCGATACTAGCGAAGCTAGCACAGATACGCAGTATTTT
J: TRBJ2-3; V: TRBV12-3/TRBV12-4; D: .; size: many; CDR3: CASSLALRLVIKTDTQYF; DNA: TGTGCCAGCAGTTTAGCCTTGCGACTAGTAATAAAGACAGATACGCAGTATTTT
J: TRBJ2-5; V: TRBV20-1; D: TRBD2; size: few; CDR3: CSARYWTSGRLETQYF; DNA: TGCAGTGCTAGATACTGGACTAGCGGGAGGTTAGAGACCCAGTACTTC
J: TRBJ1-5; V: TRBV19; D: .; size: few; CDR3: CASSIGGYQPQHF; DNA: TGTGCCAGTAGTATTGGGGGTTATCAGCCCCAGCATTTT
J: TRBJ2-7; V: TRBV20-1; D: .; size: few; CDR3: CSAKYERHSYEQYF; DNA: TGCAGTGCTAAGTACGAGCGGCACTCCTACGAGCAGTACTTC
J: TRBJ2-7; V: TRBV21-1; D: .; size: few; CDR3: CASSEACGPGYEQYF; DNA: TGTGCCAGCAGCGAAGCATGTGGGCCAGGCTACGAGCAGTACTTC
J: TRBJ2-7; V: TRBV10-3; D: .; size: .; CDR3: CAIKGDSYEQYF; DNA: TGTGCCATCAAGGGGGACTCCTACGAGCAGTACTTC
J: TRBJ2-1; V: TRBV20-1; D: .; size: few; CDR3: CSAENRLGPNEQFF; DNA: TGCAGTGCCGAAAATCGACTTGGCCCCAATGAGCAGTTCTTC